This T cell receptor (beta chain) was obtained from a study of T cells in localized non-small cell lung cancer. TCRdb's table, derived via immunoSEQ multiplex PCR, lists solely in-frame clones and lacks some. The table lists about 12,000 clones, 84% of them singletons. Trimming cost V 3 bases and J 5 bases, with 16 bases left between them. The CDR3 is 15 amino acids. Germline-derived CDR1 and CDR2 are LNHDA and SQIVND (reference sequence). Remarks on this clone: Antigen unknown.

Study-level results: In the blood, greater T cell density corresponded to longer overall survival.

The material sequenced was peripheral blood, taken before any cancer treatment. The chain joins TRBV19 to TRBJ1-1, with D possibly being TRBD1 (5 bases). This TCR came from a male donor at least 60 years old with stage I squamous cell lung carcinoma. This chain's CDR3 is CASSIQARGQTEAFF. The CDR3 nucleotides read TGTGCCAGTAGTATTCAGGCCCGGGGCCAGACTGAAGCTTTCTTT. Supplemented by reference TRBV19 and TRBJ1-1, the full variable domain reads DGGITQSPKYLFRKEGQNVTLSCEQNLNHDAMYWYRQDPGQGLRLIYYSQIVNDFQKGDIAEGYSVSREKKESFPLTVTSAQKNPTAFYLCASSIQARGQTEAFFGQGTRLTVV.